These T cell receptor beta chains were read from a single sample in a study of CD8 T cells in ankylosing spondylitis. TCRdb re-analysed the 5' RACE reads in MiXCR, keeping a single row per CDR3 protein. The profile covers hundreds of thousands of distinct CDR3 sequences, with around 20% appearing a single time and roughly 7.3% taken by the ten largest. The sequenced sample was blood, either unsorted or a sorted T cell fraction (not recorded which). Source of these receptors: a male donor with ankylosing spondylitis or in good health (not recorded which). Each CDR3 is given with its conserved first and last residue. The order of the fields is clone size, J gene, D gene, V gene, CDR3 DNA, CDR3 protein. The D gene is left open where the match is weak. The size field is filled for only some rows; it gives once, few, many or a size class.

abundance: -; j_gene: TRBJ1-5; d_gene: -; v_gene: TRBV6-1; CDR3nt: TGTGCCACACTGGGGGGGAACAATCAGCCCCAGCATTTT; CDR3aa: CATLGGNNQPQHF
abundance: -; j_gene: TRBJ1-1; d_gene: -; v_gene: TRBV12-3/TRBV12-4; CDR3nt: TGTGCCAGCAGTTTTCGTCAGAGGGGCAGTGAAGCTTTCTTT; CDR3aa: CASSFRQRGSEAFF
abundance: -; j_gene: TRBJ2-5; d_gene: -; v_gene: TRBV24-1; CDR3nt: TGTGCCACCAGTGACTCCTGGGACGGTCAAGAGACCCAGTACTTC; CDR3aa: CATSDSWDGQETQYF
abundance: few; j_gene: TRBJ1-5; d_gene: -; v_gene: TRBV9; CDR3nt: TGTGCCAGCAGCGTAGCCGGGGGGCCCCAGCATTTT; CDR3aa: CASSVAGGPQHF
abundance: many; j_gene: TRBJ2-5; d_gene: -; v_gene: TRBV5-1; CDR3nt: TGCGCCTCTACTCGGGGATTCACGTACCAAGAGACCCAGTACTTC; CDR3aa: CASTRGFTYQETQYF
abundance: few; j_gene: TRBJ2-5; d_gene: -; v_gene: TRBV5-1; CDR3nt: TGCGCCAGCAGCCCAATTGTAACAGAAGAGACCCAGTACTTC; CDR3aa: CASSPIVTEETQYF
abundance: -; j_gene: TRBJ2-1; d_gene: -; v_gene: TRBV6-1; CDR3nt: TGTGCCAGCAGTGAGGAACAGTGGAATGAGCAGTTCTTC; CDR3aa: CASSEEQWNEQFF
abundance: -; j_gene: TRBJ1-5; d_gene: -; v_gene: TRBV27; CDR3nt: TGTGCCAGCAGGTCGGGGTATAGCAATCAGCCCCAGCATTTT; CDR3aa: CASRSGYSNQPQHF
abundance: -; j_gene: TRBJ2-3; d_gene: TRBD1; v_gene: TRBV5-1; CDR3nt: TGCGCCAGCAGCTATGACAGGGGGCCAGATACGCAGTATTTT; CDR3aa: CASSYDRGPDTQYF
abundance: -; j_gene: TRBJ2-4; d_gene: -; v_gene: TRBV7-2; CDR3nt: TGTGCCAGCAGCCCAATTAGCGATGCGGGGGCCAAAAACATTCAGTACTTC; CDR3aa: CASSPISDAGAKNIQYF
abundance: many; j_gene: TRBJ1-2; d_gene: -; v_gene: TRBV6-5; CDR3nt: TGTGCCAGCAGTTACTCAGGCGGTGGCTACACCTTC; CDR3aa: CASSYSGGGYTF
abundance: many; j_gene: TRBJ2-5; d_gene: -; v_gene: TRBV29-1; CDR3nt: TGCAGCATCCGCCGGCAGCGAGAGACCCAGTACTTC; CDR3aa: CSIRRQRETQYF
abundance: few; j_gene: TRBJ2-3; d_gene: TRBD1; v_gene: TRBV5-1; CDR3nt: TGCGCCAGCAGCCCGACCGCGGCCTCAGGGGGCACGCAGTATTTT; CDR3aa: CASSPTAASGGTQYF
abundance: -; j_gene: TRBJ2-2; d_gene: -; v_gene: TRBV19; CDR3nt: TGTGCCAGTAAATGGGGGGGCCGCACCGGGGAGCTGTTTTTT; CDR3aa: CASKWGGRTGELFF
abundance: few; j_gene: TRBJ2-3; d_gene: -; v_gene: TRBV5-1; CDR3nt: TGCGCCAGCAGCTTGGGGGGTAGGGGGAGCACAGATACGCAGTATTTT; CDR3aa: CASSLGGRGSTDTQYF
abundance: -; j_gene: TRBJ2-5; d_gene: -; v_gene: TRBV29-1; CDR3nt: TGCAGCGTTCTATCTACAGAGGGGTACCAAGAGACCCAGTACTTC; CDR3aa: CSVLSTEGYQETQYF
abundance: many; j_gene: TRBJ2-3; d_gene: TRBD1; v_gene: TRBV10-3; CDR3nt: TGTGCCATCAGTGAGCAGGGGGCTGATACGCAGTATTTT; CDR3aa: CAISEQGADTQYF
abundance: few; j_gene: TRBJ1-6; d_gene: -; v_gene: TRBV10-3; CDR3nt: TGTGCCATCAGTGAGTGGGGGACCAATTCACCCCTCCACTTT; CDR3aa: CAISEWGTNSPLHF
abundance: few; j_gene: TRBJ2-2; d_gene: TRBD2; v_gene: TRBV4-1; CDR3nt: TGCGCCAGCAGCCAGGCAAGACTAGCGGGAGTGACCGGGGAGCTGTTTTTT; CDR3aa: CASSQARLAGVTGELFF
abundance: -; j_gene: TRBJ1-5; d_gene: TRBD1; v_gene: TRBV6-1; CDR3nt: TGTGCCAGCAGCTCCAGACAGGGTCCTAGCAATCAGCCCCAGCATTTT; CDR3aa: CASSSRQGPSNQPQHF
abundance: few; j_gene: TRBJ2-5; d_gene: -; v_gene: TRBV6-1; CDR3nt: TGTGCCAGCAGTGAGTTGTACCAAGAGACCCAGTACTTC; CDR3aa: CASSELYQETQYF
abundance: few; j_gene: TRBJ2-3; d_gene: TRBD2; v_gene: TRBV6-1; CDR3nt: TGTGCCAGCACCGGACTAGCGGGGGATACGCAGTATTTT; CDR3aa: CASTGLAGDTQYF
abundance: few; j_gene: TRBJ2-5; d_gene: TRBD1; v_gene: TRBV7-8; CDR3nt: TGTGCCAGCAGCTTGACAGGGAGTAAAGAGACCCAGTACTTC; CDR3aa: CASSLTGSKETQYF